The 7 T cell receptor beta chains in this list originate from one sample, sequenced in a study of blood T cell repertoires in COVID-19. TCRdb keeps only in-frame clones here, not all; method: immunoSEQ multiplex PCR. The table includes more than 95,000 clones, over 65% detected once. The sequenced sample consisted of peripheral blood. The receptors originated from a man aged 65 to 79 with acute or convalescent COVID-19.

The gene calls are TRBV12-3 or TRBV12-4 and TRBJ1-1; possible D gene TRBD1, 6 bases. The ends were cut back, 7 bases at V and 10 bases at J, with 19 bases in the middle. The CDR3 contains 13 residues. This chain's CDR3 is CASTLDSGSLAFF. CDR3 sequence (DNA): TGTGCCAGCACCCTGGACAGCGGTTCGCTAGCTTTCTTT.

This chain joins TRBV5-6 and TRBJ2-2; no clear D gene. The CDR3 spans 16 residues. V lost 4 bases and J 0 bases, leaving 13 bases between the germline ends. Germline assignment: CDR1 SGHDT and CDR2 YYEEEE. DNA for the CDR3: TGTGCCAGCAGCGGTTTTGTAGAAGCGAACACCGGGGAGCTGTTTTTT. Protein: CASSGFVEANTGELFF. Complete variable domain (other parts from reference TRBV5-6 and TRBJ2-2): DAGVTQSPTHLIKTRGQQVTLRCSPKSGHDTVSWYQQALGQGPQFIFQYYEEEERQRGNFPDRFSGHQFPNYSSELNVNALLLGDSALYLCASSGFVEANTGELFFGEGSRLTVL.

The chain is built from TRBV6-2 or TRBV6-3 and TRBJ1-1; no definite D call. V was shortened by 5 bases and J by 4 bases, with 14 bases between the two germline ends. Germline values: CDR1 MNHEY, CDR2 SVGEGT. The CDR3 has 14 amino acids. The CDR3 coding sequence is TGTGCCAGCAGTCCCTCCACGGCGGCCACTGAAGCTTTCTTT. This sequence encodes CASSPSTAATEAFF.

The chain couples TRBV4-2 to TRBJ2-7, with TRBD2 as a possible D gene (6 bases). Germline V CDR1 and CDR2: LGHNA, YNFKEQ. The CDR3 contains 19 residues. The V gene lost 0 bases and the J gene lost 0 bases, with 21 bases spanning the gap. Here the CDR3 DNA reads TGTGCCAGCAGCCAAGATCTTATCGCCGAGCAGGGACTCTCCTACGAGCAGTACTTC. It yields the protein CASSQDLIAEQGLSYEQYF.

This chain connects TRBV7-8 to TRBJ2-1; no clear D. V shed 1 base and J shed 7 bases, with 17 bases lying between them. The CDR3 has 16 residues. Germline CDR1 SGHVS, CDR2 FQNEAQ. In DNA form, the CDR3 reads TGTGCCAGCAGCTTAGAAATCATCGCACGGCGGAATGAGCAGTTCTTC. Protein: CASSLEIIARRNEQFF.

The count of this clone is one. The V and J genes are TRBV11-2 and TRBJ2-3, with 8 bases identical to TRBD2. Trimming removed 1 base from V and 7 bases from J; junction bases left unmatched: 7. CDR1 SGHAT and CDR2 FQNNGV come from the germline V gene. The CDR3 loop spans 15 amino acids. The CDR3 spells CASSLVPGGPNTQYF. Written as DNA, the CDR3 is TGTGCCAGCAGCTTAGTACCGGGGGGGCCAAATACGCAGTATTTT.

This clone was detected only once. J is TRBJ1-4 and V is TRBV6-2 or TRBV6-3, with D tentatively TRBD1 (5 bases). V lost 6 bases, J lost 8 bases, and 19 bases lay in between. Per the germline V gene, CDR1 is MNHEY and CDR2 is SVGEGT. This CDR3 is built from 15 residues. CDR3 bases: TGTGCCAGCAGCCGAAGGGGAAATGTTGGCGAAAAACTGTTTTTT. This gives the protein CASSRRGNVGEKLFF.